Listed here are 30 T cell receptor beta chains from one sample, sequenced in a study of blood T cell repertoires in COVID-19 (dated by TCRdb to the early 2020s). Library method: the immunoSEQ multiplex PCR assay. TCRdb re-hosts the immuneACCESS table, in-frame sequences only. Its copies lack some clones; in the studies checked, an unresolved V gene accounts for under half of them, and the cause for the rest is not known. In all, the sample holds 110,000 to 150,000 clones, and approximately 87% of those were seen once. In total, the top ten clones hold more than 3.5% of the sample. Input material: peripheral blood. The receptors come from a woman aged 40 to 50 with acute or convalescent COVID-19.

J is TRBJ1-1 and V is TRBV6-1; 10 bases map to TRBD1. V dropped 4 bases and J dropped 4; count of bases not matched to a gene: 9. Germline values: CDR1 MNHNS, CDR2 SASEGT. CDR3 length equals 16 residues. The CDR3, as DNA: TGTGCCAGCAGTGCCCGACAGGGGGCCCCGGGCACTGAAGCTTTCTTT. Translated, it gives CASSARQGAPGTEAFF.

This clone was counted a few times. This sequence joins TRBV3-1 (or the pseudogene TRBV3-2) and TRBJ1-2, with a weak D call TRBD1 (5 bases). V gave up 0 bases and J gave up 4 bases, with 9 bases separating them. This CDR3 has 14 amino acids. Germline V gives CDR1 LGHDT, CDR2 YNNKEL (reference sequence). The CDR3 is CASSQDPQGYGYTF. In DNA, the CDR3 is TGTGCCAGCAGCCAAGACCCCCAGGGCTATGGCTACACCTTC.

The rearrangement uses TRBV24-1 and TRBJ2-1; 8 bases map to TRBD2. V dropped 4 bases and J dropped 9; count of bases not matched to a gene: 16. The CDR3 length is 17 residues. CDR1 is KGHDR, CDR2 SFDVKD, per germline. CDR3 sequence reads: CATSETGGGSGRLEQFF. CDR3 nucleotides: TGTGCCACCAGTGAAACGGGAGGGGGTAGCGGGCGCCTTGAGCAGTTCTTC.

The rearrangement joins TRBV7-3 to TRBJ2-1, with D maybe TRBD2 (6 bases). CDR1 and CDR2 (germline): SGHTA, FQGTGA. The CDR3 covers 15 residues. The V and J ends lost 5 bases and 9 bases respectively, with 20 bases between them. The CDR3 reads CASSLRATREAEQFF. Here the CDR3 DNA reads TGTGCCAGCAGCCTACGGGCGACTAGAGAGGCTGAGCAGTTCTTC.

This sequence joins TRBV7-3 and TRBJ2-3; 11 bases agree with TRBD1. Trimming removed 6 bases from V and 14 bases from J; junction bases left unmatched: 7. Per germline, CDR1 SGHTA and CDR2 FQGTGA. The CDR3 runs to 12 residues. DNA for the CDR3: TGTGCCAGCAGTTCCGGGACAGGGGGATCGTATTTT. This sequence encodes CASSSGTGGSYF.

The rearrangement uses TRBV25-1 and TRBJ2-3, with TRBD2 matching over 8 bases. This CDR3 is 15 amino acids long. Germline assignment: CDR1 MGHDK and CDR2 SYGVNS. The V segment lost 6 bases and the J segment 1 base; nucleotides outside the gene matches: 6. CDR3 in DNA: TGTGCCAGCAGCCGAAAACTAGCGGGCACAGATACGCAGTATTTT. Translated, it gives CASSRKLAGTDTQYF.

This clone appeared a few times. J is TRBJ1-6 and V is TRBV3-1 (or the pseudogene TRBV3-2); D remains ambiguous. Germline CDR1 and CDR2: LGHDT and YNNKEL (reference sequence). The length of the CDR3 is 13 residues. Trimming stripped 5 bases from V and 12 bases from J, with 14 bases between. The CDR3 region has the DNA TGTGCCAGCAGCTCCGGGGTCTCTGGACCCCTCCACTTT. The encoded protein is CASSSGVSGPLHF.

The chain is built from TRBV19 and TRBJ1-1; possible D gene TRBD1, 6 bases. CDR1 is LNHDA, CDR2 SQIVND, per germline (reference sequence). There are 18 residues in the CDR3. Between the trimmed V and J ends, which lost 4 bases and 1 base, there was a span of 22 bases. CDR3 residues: CASSNGARVRDTNTEAFF. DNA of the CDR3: TGTGCCAGTAGTAACGGGGCCCGCGTAAGGGACACGAACACTGAAGCTTTCTTT.

This chain's CDR3 is CASSVGAGGDGYTF. CDR3 coding DNA: TGTGCCAGCAGCGTAGGGGCAGGGGGCGATGGCTACACCTTC. This chain connects TRBV9 to TRBJ1-2; 8 bases are a match to TRBD1. V shed 0 bases, J shed 6 bases, and the junction held 4 bases outside the gene matches. The CDR3 loop spans 14 amino acids. Germline CDR1 SGDLS, CDR2 YYNGEE.

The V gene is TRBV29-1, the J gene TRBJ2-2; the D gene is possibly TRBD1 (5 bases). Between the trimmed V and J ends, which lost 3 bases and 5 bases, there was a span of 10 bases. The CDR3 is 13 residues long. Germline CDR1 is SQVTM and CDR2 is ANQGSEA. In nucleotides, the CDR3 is TGCAGCGTTGACGGCAGGGATACCGGGGAGCTGTTTTTT. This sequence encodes CSVDGRDTGELFF.

The CDR3: CASSSGLAGGEQFF. The DNA of the CDR3 is TGTGCCAGCAGCTCGGGACTAGCGGGCGGTGAGCAGTTCTTC. The chain carries TRBV7-3 and TRBJ2-1; the match to TRBD2 covers 12 bases. This CDR3 has 14 amino acids. The V segment lost 4 bases and the J segment 9 bases; nucleotides outside the gene matches: 4. Germline CDR1 and CDR2: SGHTA and FQGTGA.

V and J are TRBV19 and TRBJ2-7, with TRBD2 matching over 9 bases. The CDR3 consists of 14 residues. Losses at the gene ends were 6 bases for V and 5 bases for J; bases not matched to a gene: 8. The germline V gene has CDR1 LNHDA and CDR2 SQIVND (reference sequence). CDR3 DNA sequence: TGTGCCAGTAGGAGTCTAGCGGGGCGGAACGAGCAGTACTTC. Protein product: CASRSLAGRNEQYF. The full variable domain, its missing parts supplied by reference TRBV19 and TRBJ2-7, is DGGITQSPKYLFRKEGQNVTLSCEQNLNHDAMYWYRQDPGQGLRLIYYSQIVNDFQKGDIAEGYSVSREKKESFPLTVTSAQKNPTAFYLCASRSLAGRNEQYFGPGTRLTVT.

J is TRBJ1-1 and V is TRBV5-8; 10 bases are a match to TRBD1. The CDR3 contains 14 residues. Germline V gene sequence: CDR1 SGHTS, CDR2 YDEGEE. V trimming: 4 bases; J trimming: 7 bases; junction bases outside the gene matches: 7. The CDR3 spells CASSLGQGSIEAFF. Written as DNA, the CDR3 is TGTGCCAGCAGCCTGGGACAGGGGAGCATTGAAGCTTTCTTT.

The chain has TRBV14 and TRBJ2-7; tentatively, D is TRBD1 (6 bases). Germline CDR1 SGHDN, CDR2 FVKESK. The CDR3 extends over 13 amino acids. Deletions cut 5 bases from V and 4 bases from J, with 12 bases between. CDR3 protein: CASSTGTRYEQYF. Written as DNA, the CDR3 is TGTGCCAGCAGCACGGGGACAAGATACGAGCAGTACTTC.

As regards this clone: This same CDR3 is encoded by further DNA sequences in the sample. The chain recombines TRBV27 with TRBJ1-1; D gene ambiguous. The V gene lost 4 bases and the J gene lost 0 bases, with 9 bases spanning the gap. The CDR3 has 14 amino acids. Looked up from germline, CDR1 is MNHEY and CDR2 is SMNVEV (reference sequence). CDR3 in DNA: TGTGCCAGCAGTTCCCCGGGTTTGAACACTGAAGCTTTCTTT. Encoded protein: CASSSPGLNTEAFF.

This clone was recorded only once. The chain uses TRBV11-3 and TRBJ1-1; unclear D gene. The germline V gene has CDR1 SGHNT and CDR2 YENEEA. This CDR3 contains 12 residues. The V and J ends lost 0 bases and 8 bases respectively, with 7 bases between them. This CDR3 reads CASSLEGAEAFF. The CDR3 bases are TGTGCCAGCAGCTTAGAGGGAGCCGAAGCTTTCTTT.

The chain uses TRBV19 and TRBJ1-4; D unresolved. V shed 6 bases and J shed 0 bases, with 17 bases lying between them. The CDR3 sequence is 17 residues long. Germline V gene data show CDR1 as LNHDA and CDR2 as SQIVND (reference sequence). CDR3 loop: CASSGLNVRATNEKLFF. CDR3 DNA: TGTGCCAGTAGCGGCCTTAATGTTCGGGCAACTAATGAAAAACTGTTTTTT.

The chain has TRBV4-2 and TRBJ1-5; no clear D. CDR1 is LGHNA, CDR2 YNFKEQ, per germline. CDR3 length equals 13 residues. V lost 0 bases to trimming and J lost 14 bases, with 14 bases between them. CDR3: CASSQESGLSEHF. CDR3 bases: TGTGCCAGCAGCCAAGAATCGGGGTTAAGCGAGCATTTT.

CDR3 amino acids: CASSLEAGVAAYNEQFF. Here the CDR3 DNA reads TGTGCCAGCAGCTTAGAAGCTGGAGTGGCGGCCTACAATGAGCAGTTCTTC. The chain combines TRBV7-8 with TRBJ2-1; D is ambiguous. This CDR3 has 17 residues. Germline V CDR1 and CDR2: SGHVS, FQNEAQ. V was shortened by 1 base and J by 2 bases, with 15 bases between the two germline ends.

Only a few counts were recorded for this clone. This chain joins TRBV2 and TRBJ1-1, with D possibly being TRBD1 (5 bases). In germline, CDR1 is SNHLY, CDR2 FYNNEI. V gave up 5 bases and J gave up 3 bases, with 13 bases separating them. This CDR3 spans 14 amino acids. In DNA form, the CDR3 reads TGTGCCAGCAGTTACAGGATCGCGGACACTGAAGCTTTCTTT. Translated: CASSYRIADTEAFF.

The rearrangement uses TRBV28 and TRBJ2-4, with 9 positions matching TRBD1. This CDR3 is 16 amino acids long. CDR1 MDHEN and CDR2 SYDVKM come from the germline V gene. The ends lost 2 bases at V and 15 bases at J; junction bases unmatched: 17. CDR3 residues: CASSLSGTGFYVNSYF. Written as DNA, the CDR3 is TGTGCCAGCAGTTTAAGTGGGACAGGGTTTTATGTGAACTCGTACTTC.

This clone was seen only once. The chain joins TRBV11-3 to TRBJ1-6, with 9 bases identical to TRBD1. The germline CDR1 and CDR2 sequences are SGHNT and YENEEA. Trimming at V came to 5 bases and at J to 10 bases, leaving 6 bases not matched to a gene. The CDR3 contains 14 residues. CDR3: CASSQGQGGSPLHF. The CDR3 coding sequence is TGTGCCAGCAGCCAGGGACAGGGCGGATCACCCCTCCACTTT. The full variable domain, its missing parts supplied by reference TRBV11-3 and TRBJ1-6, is EAGVVQSPRYKIIEKKQPVAFWCNPISGHNTLYWYLQNLGQGPELLIRYENEEAVDDSQLPKDRFSAERLKGVDSTLKIQPAELGDSAVYLCASSQGQGGSPLHFGNGTRLTVT.

The CDR3 reads CASSYDRVASNEQFF. As DNA, the CDR3 is TGTGCCAGCAGTTATGACAGGGTGGCGAGCAATGAGCAGTTCTTC. The chain couples TRBV27 to TRBJ2-1; 7 bases map to TRBD1. Per germline, CDR1 MNHEY and CDR2 SMNVEV (reference sequence). CDR3 length: 15 residues. Trimming at V came to 4 bases and at J to 6 bases, leaving 9 bases not matched to a gene.

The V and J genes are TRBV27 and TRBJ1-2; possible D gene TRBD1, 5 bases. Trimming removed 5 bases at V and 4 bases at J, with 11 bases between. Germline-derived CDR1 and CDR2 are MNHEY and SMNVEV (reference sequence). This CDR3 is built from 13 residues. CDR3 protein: CASSPLGGYGYTF. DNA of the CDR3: TGTGCCAGCAGTCCCCTGGGGGGCTATGGCTACACCTTC.

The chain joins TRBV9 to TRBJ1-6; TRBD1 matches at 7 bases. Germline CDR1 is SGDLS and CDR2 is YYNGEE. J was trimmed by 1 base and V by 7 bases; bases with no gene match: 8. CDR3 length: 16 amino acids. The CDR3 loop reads CASGRGARSYNSPLHF. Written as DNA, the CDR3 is TGTGCCAGCGGCAGGGGGGCGAGGTCCTATAATTCACCCCTCCACTTT.

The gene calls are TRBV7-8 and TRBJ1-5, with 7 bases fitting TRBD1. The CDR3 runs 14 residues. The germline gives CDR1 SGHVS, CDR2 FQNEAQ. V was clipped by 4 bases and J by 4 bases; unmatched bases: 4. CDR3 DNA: TGTGCCAGCAGCTCAGGGGGGTTTAATCAGCCCCAGCATTTT. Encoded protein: CASSSGGFNQPQHF.

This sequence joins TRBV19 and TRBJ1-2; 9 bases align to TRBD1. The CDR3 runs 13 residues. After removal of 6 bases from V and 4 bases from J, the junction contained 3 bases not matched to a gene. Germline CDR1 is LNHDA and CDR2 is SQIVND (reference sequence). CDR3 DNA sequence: TGTGCCAGTAGCTTACAGGGGGCCTATGGCTACACCTTC. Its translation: CASSLQGAYGYTF.

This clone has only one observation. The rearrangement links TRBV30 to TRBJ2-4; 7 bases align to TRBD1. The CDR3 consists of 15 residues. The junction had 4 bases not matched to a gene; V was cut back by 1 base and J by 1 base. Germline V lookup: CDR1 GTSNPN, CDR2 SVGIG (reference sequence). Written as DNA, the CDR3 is TGTGCCTGGAGTGACAGGGGTGCGGCCAAAAACATTCAGTACTTC. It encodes CAWSDRGAAKNIQYF.

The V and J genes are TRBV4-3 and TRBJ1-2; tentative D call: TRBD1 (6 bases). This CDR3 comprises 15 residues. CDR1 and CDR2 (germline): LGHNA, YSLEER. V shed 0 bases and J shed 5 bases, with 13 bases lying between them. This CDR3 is CASSQDAGRGYGYTF. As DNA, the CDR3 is TGCGCCAGCAGCCAAGATGCAGGGAGGGGGTATGGCTACACCTTC.

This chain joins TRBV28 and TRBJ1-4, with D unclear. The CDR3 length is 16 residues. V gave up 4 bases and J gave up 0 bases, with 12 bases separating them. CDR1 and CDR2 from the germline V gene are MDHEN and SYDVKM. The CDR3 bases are TGTGCCAGCAGTTCCCTAGACCCTGCAACTAATGAAAAACTGTTTTTT. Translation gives CASSSLDPATNEKLFF.